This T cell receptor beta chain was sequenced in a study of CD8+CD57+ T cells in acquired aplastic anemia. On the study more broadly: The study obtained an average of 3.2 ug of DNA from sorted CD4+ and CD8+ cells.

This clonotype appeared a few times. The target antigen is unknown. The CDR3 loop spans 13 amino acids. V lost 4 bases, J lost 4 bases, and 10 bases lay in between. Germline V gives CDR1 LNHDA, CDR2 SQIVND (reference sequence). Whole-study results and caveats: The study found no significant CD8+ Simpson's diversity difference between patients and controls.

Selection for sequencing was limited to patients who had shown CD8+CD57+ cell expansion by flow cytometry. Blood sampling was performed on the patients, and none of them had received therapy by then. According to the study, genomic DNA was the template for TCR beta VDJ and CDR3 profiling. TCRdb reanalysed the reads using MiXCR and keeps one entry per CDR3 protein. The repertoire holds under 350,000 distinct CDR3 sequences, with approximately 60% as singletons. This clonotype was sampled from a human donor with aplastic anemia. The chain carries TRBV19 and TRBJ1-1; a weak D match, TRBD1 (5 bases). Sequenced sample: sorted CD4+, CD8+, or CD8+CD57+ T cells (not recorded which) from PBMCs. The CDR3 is CASSKGRVTEAFF. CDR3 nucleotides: TGTGCCAGTAGTAAGGGCAGGGTCACTGAAGCTTTCTTT.